Below are 17 T cell receptor beta chains sequenced from a single sample in a study of a mutant IDH1 vaccine in newly diagnosed glioma. Time point denoted: week 11, during vaccination. It was 300 ug of mutant IDH1 20-mer peptide that made up each vaccine dose, given with topical imiquimod. Their cognate antigens are unknown. Profiling relied on immunoSEQ multiplex PCR, and the TCRdb table lists in-frame clones only, not all of them. The table lists 23,000 or so clones, less than 80% of them singletons, with approximately 8% in the top ten. Here the sequenced sample was PBMCs, taken from a glioma patient whose treatment included an IDH1 peptide vaccine. The origin of the receptors is a man in his forties with glioma.

The chain couples TRBV25-1 to TRBJ1-2; no clear D gene. Germline V gene lookup returns CDR1 MGHDK and CDR2 SYGVNS. This CDR3 has 14 residues. V was pared by 3 bases and J by 5 bases, with 13 bases between. This CDR3 reads CASSDQLQIYGYTF. The DNA of the CDR3 is TGTGCCAGCAGTGATCAACTTCAGATTTATGGCTACACCTTC.

The chain has TRBV18 and TRBJ2-2; TRBD1 aligns across 7 bases. Trimming cost V 0 bases and J 1 base; bases outside gene matches: 5. Germline V lookup: CDR1 KGHSH, CDR2 LQKENI. The CDR3 contains 17 residues. This chain's CDR3 is CASSPPGGQRNTGELFF. CDR3 nucleotide sequence: TGTGCCAGCTCACCACCTGGGGGACAGAGGAACACCGGGGAGCTGTTTTTT.

The chain recombines TRBV7-6 with TRBJ2-3; 10 bases fit TRBD2. Germline V lookup: CDR1 SGHVS, CDR2 FNYEAQ. V was clipped by 5 bases and J by 6 bases; unmatched bases: 14. The CDR3 runs to 17 residues. The DNA for the CDR3 is TGTGCCAGCAGCCCCGCAAGTGGGCTAGCGGGAGACGATACGCAGTATTTT. Amino acids: CASSPASGLAGDDTQYF.

The chain links TRBV15 to TRBJ2-1, with D possibly being TRBD2 (6 bases). The CDR3 is 12 residues long. Germline CDR1 reads LNHNV; CDR2 reads YYDKDF (reference sequence). V was shortened by 11 bases and J by 8 bases, with 16 bases between the two germline ends. The CDR3: CASGLARDEQFF. The CDR3 nucleotides are TGTGCCTCCGGGCTAGCGCGGGATGAGCAGTTCTTC. Filled out from reference TRBV15 and TRBJ2-1, the complete variable domain reads DAMVIQNPRYQVTQFGKPVTLSCSQTLNHNVMYWYQQKSSQAPKLLFHYYDKDFNNEADTPDNFQSRRPNTSFCFLDIRSPGLGDTAMYLCASGLARDEQFFGPGTRLTVL.

The chain uses TRBV6-5 and TRBJ1-1, with D possibly being TRBD1 (6 bases). The V end lost 6 bases, the J end lost 1 base, and 9 bases lay between the germline ends. CDR3 length equals 13 residues. Germline lookup yields CDR1 MNHEY and CDR2 SVGAGI. For the CDR3, the DNA is TGTGCCAGCAGCCTGGACAGGAACACTGAAGCTTTCTTT. This codes for CASSLDRNTEAFF.

The rearrangement uses TRBV4-1 and TRBJ2-1, with 8 bases that match TRBD2. The CDR3 sequence is 16 residues long. Germline V gives CDR1 MGHRA, CDR2 YSYEKL. Trimming cost V 1 base and J 8 bases; bases outside gene matches: 10. The CDR3 protein is CASSQALAGRGDEQFF. In DNA form, the CDR3 reads TGCGCCAGCAGCCAAGCCCTAGCGGGCAGGGGCGATGAGCAGTTCTTC.

Only a few counts were recorded for this clone. The V call is TRBV6-1, the J call TRBJ1-5; TRBD1 matches at 9 bases. The CDR3 length is 14 residues. Trimming cost V 11 bases and J 3 bases; bases outside gene matches: 8. Looked up from germline, CDR1 is MNHNS and CDR2 is SASEGT. The CDR3 sequence is CASGTGIYNQPQHF. DNA for the CDR3: TGTGCCTCCGGGACAGGGATTTACAATCAGCCCCAGCATTTT.

In this sample, this clone turned up once. The genes are TRBV4-1 and TRBJ2-6, with D perhaps TRBD1 (5 bases). In germline, CDR1 is MGHRA, CDR2 YSYEKL. The CDR3 covers 18 residues. V lost 1 base and J 2 bases, leaving 15 bases between the germline ends. CDR3 residues: CASSQAMTQDTGANVLTF. The CDR3 coding sequence is TGCGCCAGCAGCCAAGCCATGACTCAGGACACTGGGGCCAACGTCCTGACTTTC.

This clone was observed once. This chain joins TRBV27 and TRBJ2-7; TRBD2 matches at 12 bases. V shed 5 bases and J 4 bases; nucleotides not matched to a gene: 12. Germline V gene sequence: CDR1 MNHEY, CDR2 SMNVEV (reference sequence). The CDR3 spans 17 residues. The CDR3 sequence is CASSLRQSSGRGYEQYF. Here the CDR3 DNA reads TGTGCCAGCAGTCTCCGCCAGTCTAGCGGGAGGGGTTACGAGCAGTACTTC.

The chain carries TRBV7-2 and TRBJ2-5; D not certain. Germline V CDR1 and CDR2: SGHTA, FQGNSA. Between the trimmed V and J ends, which lost 5 bases and 2 bases, there was a span of 12 bases. The CDR3 has 14 residues. The CDR3 DNA is TGTGCCAGCAGCCAAAACGGGTTACAAGAGACCCAGTACTTC. It codes for CASSQNGLQETQYF.

The J gene is TRBJ1-1, the V gene TRBV11-3, with 7 nucleotides matching TRBD1. This CDR3 has 13 residues. From germline, CDR1 is SGHNT and CDR2 YENEEA. The V gene end was trimmed by 5 bases and the J gene end by 5 bases; junction bases not matched to a gene: 5. This CDR3 reads CASSRQGQTEAFF. The DNA for the CDR3 is TGTGCCAGCAGCCGACAGGGTCAAACTGAAGCTTTCTTT.

The J gene is TRBJ2-5, the V gene TRBV14; a weak D match, TRBD2 (7 bases). The length of the CDR3 is 14 residues. The V end was cut by 6 bases, the J end by 5 bases, with 16 bases between. CDR1 and CDR2 from the germline V gene are SGHDN and FVKESK. The CDR3 DNA follows: TGTGCCAGCAGGAAAAGAGGCGGGGGCGAGACCCAGTACTTC. Protein product: CASRKRGGGETQYF.

This clone has just a few counts. The V and J genes are TRBV4-3 and TRBJ1-1; D is unresolved. V was clipped by 1 base and J by 5 bases, with 8 bases between them. The CDR3 contains 13 residues. In germline, CDR1 is LGHNA, CDR2 YSLEER. The CDR3 nucleotides are TGCGCCAGCAGCCAAGTAGGAAGGACTGAAGCTTTCTTT. It codes for CASSQVGRTEAFF.

Concerning this clone itself: An end of the junction differs from the germline gene, which may be a read error. This rearrangement joins TRBV6-5 to TRBJ1-2; no firm D call. The CDR3 extends over 12 amino acids. The germline V gene has CDR1 MNHEY and CDR2 SVGAGI. CDR3 sequence: CASSSPNYGCTF. The CDR3 region has the DNA TGTGCCAGCAGTTCGCCTAACTATGGCTGCACCTTC.

V usage is TRBV5-1 and J usage is TRBJ2-7; D ambiguous. Between the trimmed V and J ends, which lost 0 bases and 0 bases, there was a span of 10 bases. Germline assignment: CDR1 SGHRS and CDR2 YFSETQ. The CDR3 has 15 amino acids. CDR3 coding DNA: TGCGCCAGCAGCTTGGCCCCGGACGTCTCCTACGAGCAGTACTTC. Its protein product is CASSLAPDVSYEQYF. The entire variable domain, with the rest obtained from reference TRBV5-1 and TRBJ2-7, is as follows: KAGVTQTPRYLIKTRGQQVTLSCSPISGHRSVSWYQQTPGQGLQFLFEYFSETQRNKGNFPGRFSGRQFSNSRSEMNVSTLELGDSALYLCASSLAPDVSYEQYFGPGTRLTVT.

The chain is built from TRBV15 and TRBJ2-3, with 15 nucleotides matching TRBD2. Unmatched junction bases numbered 5, after V lost 0 bases and J lost 4 bases. CDR1 LNHNV and CDR2 YYDKDF come from the germline V gene (reference sequence). The CDR3 sequence is 18 residues long. CDR3 in amino acids: CATSREWGLAGGPDTQYF. DNA for the CDR3: TGTGCCACCAGCAGAGAGTGGGGACTAGCGGGAGGCCCAGATACGCAGTATTTT.

CDR3 DNA: TGCGCCAGCAGCCAAGGTTTCAGCGGGCAAGAGACCCAGTACTTC. Residues: CASSQGFSGQETQYF. This chain joins TRBV4-3 and TRBJ2-5; a possible D gene is TRBD2 (6 bases). CDR3 size: 15 residues. Germline V gene lookup returns CDR1 LGHNA and CDR2 YSLEER. The V end lost 1 base, the J end lost 2 bases, and 11 bases lay between the germline ends.